Described below is a single TCR beta chain sequence and its context. This sample was taken from a study of blood T cells in healthy people across ages. The authors ran a second PCR of about 6 to 12 cycles using a sample-barcoded 5' primer and a J-beta primer mix. One entry per CDR3 protein, called by TCRdb with MiXCR from the 5' RACE reads. The data show over a million distinct CDR3 sequences, almost 25% seen once. This CDR3 spans 11 amino acids. Trimming removed 8 bases from V and 4 bases from J, with 8 bases in between. The same sample was also studied in work on T cells of mothers and their children. That paper adds: Using around 1.4 ug per 15 ul, all extracted RNA underwent cDNA synthesis. Similar thymic selection effects on TCR recombination output appear in pairs, both related and unrelated.

Sequencing used blood. The V gene is TRBV12-3 or TRBV12-4, the J gene TRBJ2-5; D ambiguous. The clonotype comes from a girl between 2 and 10 years old in good health. CDR3 region: CASQDLETQYF. The CDR3 coding sequence is TGTGCCAGCCAGGACCTAGAGACCCAGTACTTC.